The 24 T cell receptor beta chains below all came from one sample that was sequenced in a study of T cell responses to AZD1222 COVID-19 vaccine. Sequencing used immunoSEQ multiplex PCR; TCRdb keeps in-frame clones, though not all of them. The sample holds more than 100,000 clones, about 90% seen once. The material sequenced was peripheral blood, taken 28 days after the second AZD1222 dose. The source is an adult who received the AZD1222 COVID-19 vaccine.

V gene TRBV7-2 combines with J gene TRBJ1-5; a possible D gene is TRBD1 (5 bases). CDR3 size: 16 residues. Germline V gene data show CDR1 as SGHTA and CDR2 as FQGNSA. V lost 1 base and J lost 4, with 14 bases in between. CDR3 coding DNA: TGTGCCAGCAGCTTAGTTGGGCAGGGAGAAAATCAGCCCCAGCATTTT. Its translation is CASSLVGQGENQPQHF.

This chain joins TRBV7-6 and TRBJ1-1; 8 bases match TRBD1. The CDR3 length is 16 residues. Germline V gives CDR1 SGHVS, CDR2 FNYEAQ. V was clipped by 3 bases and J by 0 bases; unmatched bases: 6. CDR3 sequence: CASSLGPGGMNTEAFF. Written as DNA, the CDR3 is TGTGCCAGCAGCTTGGGTCCAGGGGGCATGAACACTGAAGCTTTCTTT. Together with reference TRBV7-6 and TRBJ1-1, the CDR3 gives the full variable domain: GAGVSQSPRYKVTKRGQDVALRCDPISGHVSLYWYRQALGQGPEFLTYFNYEAQQDKSGLPNDRFSAERPEGSISTLTIQRTEQRDSAMYRCASSLGPGGMNTEAFFGQGTRLTVV.

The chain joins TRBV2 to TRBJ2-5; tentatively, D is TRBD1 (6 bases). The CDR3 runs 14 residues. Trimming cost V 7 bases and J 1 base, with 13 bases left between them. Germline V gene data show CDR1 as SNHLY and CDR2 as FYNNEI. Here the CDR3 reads CASTEGRGQETQYF. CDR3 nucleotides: TGTGCCAGCACCGAAGGCAGGGGCCAAGAGACCCAGTACTTC.

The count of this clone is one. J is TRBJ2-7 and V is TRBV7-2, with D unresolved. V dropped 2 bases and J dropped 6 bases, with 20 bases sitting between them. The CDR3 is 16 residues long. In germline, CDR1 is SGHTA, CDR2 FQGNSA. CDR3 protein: CASSLSSRLGAIEQYF. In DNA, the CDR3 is TGTGCCAGCAGCTTATCCTCCCGGCTAGGAGCTATCGAGCAGTACTTC.

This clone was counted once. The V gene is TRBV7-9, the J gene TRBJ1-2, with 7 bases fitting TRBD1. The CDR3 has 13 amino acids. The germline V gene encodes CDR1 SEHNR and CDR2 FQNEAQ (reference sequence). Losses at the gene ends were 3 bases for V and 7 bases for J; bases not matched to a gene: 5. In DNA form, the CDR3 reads TGTGCCAGCAGCTTTATTTCAGGGGGTGGCTACACCTTC. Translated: CASSFISGGGYTF.

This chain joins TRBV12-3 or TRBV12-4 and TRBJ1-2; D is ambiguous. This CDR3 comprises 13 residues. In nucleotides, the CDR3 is TGTTCCCCCCCTATTCTCAATATACGGGGCTACACCTTC. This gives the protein CSPPILNIRGYTF.

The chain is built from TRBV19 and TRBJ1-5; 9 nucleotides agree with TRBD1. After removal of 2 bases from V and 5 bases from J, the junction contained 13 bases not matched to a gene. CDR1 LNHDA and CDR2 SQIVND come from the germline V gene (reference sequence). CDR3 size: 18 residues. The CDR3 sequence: CASSIWVGTGLNDQPQHF. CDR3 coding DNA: TGTGCCAGTAGTATATGGGTCGGGACAGGGCTAAACGATCAGCCCCAGCATTTT.

The CDR3 here is CSVRGQLYTEAFF. In DNA, the CDR3 is TGCAGCGTTAGGGGACAGTTGTACACTGAAGCTTTCTTT. The rearrangement uses TRBV29-1 and TRBJ1-1, with 7 nucleotides matching TRBD1. The trim removed 5 bases at V and 3 bases at J, leaving 6 bases unmatched. Germline V lookup: CDR1 SQVTM, CDR2 ANQGSEA. The CDR3 contains 13 residues.

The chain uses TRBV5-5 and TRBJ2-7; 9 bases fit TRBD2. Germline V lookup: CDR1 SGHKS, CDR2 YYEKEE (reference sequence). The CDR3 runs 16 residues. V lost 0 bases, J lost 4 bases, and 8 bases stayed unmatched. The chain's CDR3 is CASSLAVAGVRYEQYF. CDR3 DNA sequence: TGTGCCAGCAGCTTGGCTGTAGCGGGAGTTAGGTACGAGCAGTACTTC.

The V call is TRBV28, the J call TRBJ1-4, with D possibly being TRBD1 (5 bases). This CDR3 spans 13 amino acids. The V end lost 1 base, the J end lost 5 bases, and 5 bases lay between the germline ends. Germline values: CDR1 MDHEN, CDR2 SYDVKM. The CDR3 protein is CASSLSGNEKLFF. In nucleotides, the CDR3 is TGTGCCAGCAGTTTATCAGGGAATGAAAAACTGTTTTTT. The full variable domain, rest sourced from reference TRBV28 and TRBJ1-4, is DVKVTQSSRYLVKRTGEKVFLECVQDMDHENMFWYRQDPGLGLRLIYFSYDVKMKEKGDIPEGYSVSREKKERFSLILESASTNQTSMYLCASSLSGNEKLFFGSGTQLSVL.

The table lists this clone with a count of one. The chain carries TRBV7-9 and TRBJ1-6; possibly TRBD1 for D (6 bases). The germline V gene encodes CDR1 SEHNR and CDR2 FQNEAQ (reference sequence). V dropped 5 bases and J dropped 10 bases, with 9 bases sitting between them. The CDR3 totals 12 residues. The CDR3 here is CASSEGESPLHF. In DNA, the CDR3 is TGTGCCAGCAGCGAGGGGGAGTCACCCCTCCACTTT.

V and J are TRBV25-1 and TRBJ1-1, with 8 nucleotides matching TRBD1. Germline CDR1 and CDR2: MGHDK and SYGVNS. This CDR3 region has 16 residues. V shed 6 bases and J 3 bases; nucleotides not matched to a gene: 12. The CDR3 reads CASSWGAGGYDTEAFF. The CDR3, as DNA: TGTGCCAGCAGCTGGGGGGCAGGGGGCTACGACACTGAAGCTTTCTTT.

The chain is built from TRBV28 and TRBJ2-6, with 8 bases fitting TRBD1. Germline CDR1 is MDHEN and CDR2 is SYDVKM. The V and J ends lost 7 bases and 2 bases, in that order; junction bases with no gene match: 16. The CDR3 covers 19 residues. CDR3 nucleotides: TGTGCCAGCACCACCCGAGGGTCGACAGGGGCCACTGGGGCCAACGTCCTGACTTTC. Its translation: CASTTRGSTGATGANVLTF.

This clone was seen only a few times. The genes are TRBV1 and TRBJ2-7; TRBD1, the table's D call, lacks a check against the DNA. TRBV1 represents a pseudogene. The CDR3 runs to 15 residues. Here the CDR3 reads CTSSPRGQATYEQYF. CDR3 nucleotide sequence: TGCACCAGCAGCCCCAGGGGGCAGGCGACCTACGAGCAGTACTTC.

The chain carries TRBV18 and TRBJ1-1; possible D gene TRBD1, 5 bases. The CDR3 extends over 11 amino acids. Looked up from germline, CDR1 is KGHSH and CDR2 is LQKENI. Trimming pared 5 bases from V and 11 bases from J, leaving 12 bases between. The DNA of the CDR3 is TGTGCCAGCTCAGTACAGGAGCCGGCTTTCTTT. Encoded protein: CASSVQEPAFF. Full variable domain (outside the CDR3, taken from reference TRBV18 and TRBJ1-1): NAGVMQNPRHLVRRRGQEARLRCSPMKGHSHVYWYRQLPEEGLKFMVYLQKENIIDESGMPKERFSAEFPKEGPSILRIQQVVRGDSAAYFCASSVQEPAFFGQGTRLTVV.

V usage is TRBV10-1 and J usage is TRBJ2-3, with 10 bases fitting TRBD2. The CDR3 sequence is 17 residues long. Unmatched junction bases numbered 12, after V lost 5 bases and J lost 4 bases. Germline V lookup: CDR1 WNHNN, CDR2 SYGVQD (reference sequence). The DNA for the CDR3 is TGCGCCAGCAGTTCACGAAATGCTAGCGGGGGTCCAGATACGCAGTATTTT. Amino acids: CASSSRNASGGPDTQYF.

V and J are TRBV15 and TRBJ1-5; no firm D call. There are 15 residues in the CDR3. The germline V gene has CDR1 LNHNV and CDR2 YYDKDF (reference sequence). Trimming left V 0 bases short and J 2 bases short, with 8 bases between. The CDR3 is CATSRDNGGNQPQHF. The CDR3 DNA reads TGTGCCACCAGCAGAGATAACGGGGGCAATCAGCCCCAGCATTTT.

The CDR3 coding sequence is TGTGCCAGCAGCTACCGCGTCGGGGGGAGCACAGATACGCAGTATTTT. Translation gives CASSYRVGGSTDTQYF. The chain couples TRBV11-3 to TRBJ2-3; 7 positions match TRBD2. Per germline, CDR1 SGHNT and CDR2 YENEEA. The CDR3 sequence is 16 residues long. V shed 4 bases, J shed 0 bases, and the junction held 7 bases outside the gene matches.

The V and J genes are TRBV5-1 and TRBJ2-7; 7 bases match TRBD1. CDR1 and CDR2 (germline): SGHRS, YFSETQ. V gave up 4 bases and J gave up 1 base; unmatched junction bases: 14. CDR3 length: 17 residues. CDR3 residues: CASSLNPTGTASYEQYF. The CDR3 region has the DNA TGCGCCAGCAGCCTAAACCCTACCGGGACAGCTTCCTACGAGCAGTACTTC.

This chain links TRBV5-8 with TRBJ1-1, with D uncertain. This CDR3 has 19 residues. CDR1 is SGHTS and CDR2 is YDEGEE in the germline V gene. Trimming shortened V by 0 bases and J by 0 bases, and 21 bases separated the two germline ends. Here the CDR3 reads CASSLVREEIRGMNTEAFF. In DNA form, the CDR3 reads TGTGCCAGCAGCTTGGTTCGGGAGGAAATCAGAGGAATGAACACTGAAGCTTTCTTT.

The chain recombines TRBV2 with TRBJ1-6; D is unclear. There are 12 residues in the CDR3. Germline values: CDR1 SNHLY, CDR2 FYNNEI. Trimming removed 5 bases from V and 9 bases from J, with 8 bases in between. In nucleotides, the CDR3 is TGTGCCAGCAGTCCTAGTAGTTCACCCCTCCACTTT. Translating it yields CASSPSSSPLHF. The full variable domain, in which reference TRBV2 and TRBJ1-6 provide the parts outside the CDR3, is EPEVTQTPSHQVTQMGQEVILRCVPISNHLYFYWYRQILGQKVEFLVSFYNNEISEKSEIFDDQFSVERPDGSNFTLKIRSTKLEDSAMYFCASSPSSSPLHFGNGTRLTVT.

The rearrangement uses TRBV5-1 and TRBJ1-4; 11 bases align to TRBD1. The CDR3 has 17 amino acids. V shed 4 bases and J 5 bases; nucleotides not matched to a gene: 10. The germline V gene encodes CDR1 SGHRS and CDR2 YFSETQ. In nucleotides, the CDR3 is TGCGCCAGCAGCAAGAATGGACAGGGGGCATCGAATGAAAAACTGTTTTTT. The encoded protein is CASSKNGQGASNEKLFF.

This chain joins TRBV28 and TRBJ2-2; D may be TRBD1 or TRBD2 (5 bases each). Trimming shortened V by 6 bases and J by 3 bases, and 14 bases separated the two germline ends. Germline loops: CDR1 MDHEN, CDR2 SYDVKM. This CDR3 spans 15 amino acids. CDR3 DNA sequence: TGTGCCAGCAGGCCCTCGTTGGGGGACACCGGGGAGCTGTTTTTT. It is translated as CASRPSLGDTGELFF. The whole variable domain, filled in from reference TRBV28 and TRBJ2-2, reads DVKVTQSSRYLVKRTGEKVFLECVQDMDHENMFWYRQDPGLGLRLIYFSYDVKMKEKGDIPEGYSVSREKKERFSLILESASTNQTSMYLCASRPSLGDTGELFFGEGSRLTVL.

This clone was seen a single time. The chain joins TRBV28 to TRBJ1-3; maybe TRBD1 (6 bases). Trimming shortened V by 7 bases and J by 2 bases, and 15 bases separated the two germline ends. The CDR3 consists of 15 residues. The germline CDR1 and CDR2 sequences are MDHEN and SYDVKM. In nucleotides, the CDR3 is TGTGCCAGCAACAGGGCAGGTCAGACTGGAAACACCATATATTTT. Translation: CASNRAGQTGNTIYF.